The 28 T cell receptor beta chains listed next were all sequenced from one sample in a study of blood T cell repertoires in COVID-19. Repertoires were generated with immunoSEQ multiplex PCR, while TCRdb's copy carries only in-frame clones and drops some. The sample includes 250,000 to 350,000 clones, around 87% of them seen just once. Material for sequencing was PBMCs or T cells enriched from blood (not recorded which). The receptor set was obtained from a woman aged 18-30 years with acute COVID-19.

The rearrangement joins TRBV9 to TRBJ2-1; a weak D match, TRBD2 (5 bases). CDR1 is SGDLS, CDR2 YYNGEE, per germline. The V and J ends lost 0 bases and 5 bases respectively, with 12 bases between them. The CDR3 consists of 15 residues. The CDR3 DNA reads as TGTGCCAGCAGCGTAGAGGCTAGCAGGAACAATGAGCAGTTCTTC. This gives the protein CASSVEASRNNEQFF.

The chain recombines TRBV7-9 with TRBJ1-2; D gene ambiguous. The CDR3 is 14 amino acids. Germline V lookup: CDR1 SEHNR, CDR2 FQNEAQ (reference sequence). V lost 0 bases, J lost 7 bases, and 12 bases lay in between. CDR3 residues: CASSLAEGLSGYTF. DNA of the CDR3: TGTGCCAGCAGCTTAGCAGAGGGTTTGAGTGGCTACACCTTC.

The rearrangement joins TRBV6-5 to TRBJ2-1, with TRBD2 identical over 12 bases. Germline loops: CDR1 MNHEY, CDR2 SVGAGI. CDR3 size: 15 residues. V was pared by 5 bases and J by 10 bases, with 9 bases of the junction left unmatched. CDR3 bases: TGTGCCAGCAGTACCGGGACTAGCGGGTATCGGGAGCAGTTCTTC. Amino acids: CASSTGTSGYREQFF.

The CDR3 DNA reads TGCGCCAGCATCCAGCGGGGAACTGAAGCTTTCTTT. Translated, it gives CASIQRGTEAFF. The chain carries TRBV10-2 and TRBJ1-1, with no clear D. The CDR3 has 12 residues. Germline CDR1 reads WSHSY; CDR2 reads SAAADI. Trimming took off 7 bases at V and 5 bases at J, with 11 bases between the two ends.

The chain is built from TRBV5-1 and TRBJ1-4; D gene unclear. CDR1 and CDR2 from the germline V gene are SGHRS and YFSETQ. V was trimmed by 1 base and J by 4 bases, leaving 8 bases between them. This CDR3 has 14 amino acids. For the CDR3, the DNA is TGCGCCAGCAGCTTGACGGCGGGTAATGAAAAACTGTTTTTT. Translated: CASSLTAGNEKLFF.

This chain uses TRBV2 with TRBJ2-7, with 7 bases aligning to TRBD2. From germline, CDR1 is SNHLY and CDR2 FYNNEI. V lost 5 bases, J lost 7 bases, and 11 bases stayed unmatched. The CDR3 runs 14 residues. In DNA form, the CDR3 reads TGTGCCAGCAGTACTGGACTAGAATCTCGTGAGCAGTACTTC. Encoded protein: CASSTGLESREQYF.

This clone has a single count. The chain carries TRBV7-9 and TRBJ1-6; D possibly corresponds to TRBD1 (6 bases). The CDR3 contains 15 residues. CDR1 SEHNR and CDR2 FQNEAQ come from the germline V gene (reference sequence). The V gene lost 5 bases and the J gene lost 9 bases, with 17 bases spanning the gap. The CDR3 nucleotides read TGTGCCAGCAGCCAGGTGGGGGCTCGGGGTTCACCCCTCCACTTT. Protein product: CASSQVGARGSPLHF.

The rearrangement uses TRBV6-2 or TRBV6-3 and TRBJ2-7; 7 positions match TRBD2. CDR1 is MNHEY, CDR2 SVGEGT, per germline. The CDR3 consists of 14 residues. The ends lost 2 bases at V and 9 bases at J; junction bases unmatched: 10. The CDR3 spells CASSYATSLPWQYF. The CDR3 region has the DNA TGTGCCAGCAGTTACGCGACTAGCCTACCTTGGCAGTACTTC.

J is TRBJ2-2 and V is TRBV7-2; TRBD1 matches 8 bases. Trimming took 5 bases from V and 2 from J; bases not matched to a gene: 13. Germline CDR1 and CDR2: SGHTA and FQGNSA. The CDR3 has 18 residues. The CDR3 spells CASSPTGTGTINTGELFF. The CDR3 DNA reads as TGTGCCAGCAGCCCTACTGGGACAGGAACTATTAACACCGGGGAGCTGTTTTTT.

This chain joins TRBV7-9 and TRBJ2-2; perhaps TRBD2 as D (6 bases). The CDR3 runs to 16 residues. V lost 2 bases to trimming and J lost 6 bases, with 16 bases between them. The germline CDR1 and CDR2 sequences are SEHNR and FQNEAQ (reference sequence). The CDR3 protein is CASSLIGRGGAGELFF. The CDR3 bases are TGTGCCAGCAGCTTAATTGGCAGAGGCGGGGCCGGGGAGCTGTTTTTT. Combining the CDR3 with reference TRBV7-9 and TRBJ2-2 gives the whole variable domain DTGVSQNPRHKITKRGQNVTFRCDPISEHNRLYWYRQTLGQGPEFLTYFQNEAQLEKSRLLSDRFSAERPKGSFSTLEIQRTEQGDSAMYLCASSLIGRGGAGELFFGEGSRLTVL.

In this sample, this clone turned up once. This rearrangement joins TRBV7-6 to TRBJ2-7; D is perhaps TRBD2 (5 bases). This CDR3 has 17 amino acids. Trimming stripped 1 base from V and 2 bases from J, with 18 bases between. CDR1 is SGHVS, CDR2 FNYEAQ, per germline. The CDR3 DNA reads as TGTGCCAGCAGCTTAGGGGGTGGGGTCGGGATCCCCTACGAGCAGTACTTC. It yields the protein CASSLGGGVGIPYEQYF.

J is TRBJ2-2 and V is TRBV18, with a weak D call TRBD1 (6 bases). The CDR3 loop spans 15 amino acids. The V and J ends lost 5 bases and 4 bases respectively, with 14 bases between them. Germline lookup yields CDR1 KGHSH and CDR2 LQKENI. CDR3 region: CASSKPGHRTGELFF. The CDR3 DNA is TGTGCCAGCTCAAAACCGGGACACCGCACCGGGGAGCTGTTTTTT.

The V gene is TRBV7-8, the J gene TRBJ2-1; 8 nucleotides agree with TRBD2. With 0 bases clipped from V and 1 base from J, the junction kept 5 bases outside the gene matches. The CDR3 is 17 amino acids. CDR1 is SGHVS, CDR2 FQNEAQ, per germline. The CDR3 region has the DNA TGTGCCAGCAGCTTAGCCGGGGTAGCGGGGTCCTACAATGAGCAGTTCTTC. This encodes CASSLAGVAGSYNEQFF.

The chain combines TRBV6-1 with TRBJ1-5; D possibly corresponds to TRBD1 (6 bases). Trimming removed 2 bases from V and 6 bases from J, with 11 bases in between. Germline V gene sequence: CDR1 MNHNS, CDR2 SASEGT. The CDR3 consists of 14 residues. This chain's CDR3 is CASSERGGSQPQHF. The CDR3 coding sequence is TGTGCCAGCAGTGAAAGGGGGGGCAGTCAGCCCCAGCATTTT.

This clone was found once. The chain couples TRBV28 to TRBJ1-5; TRBD1 agrees at 10 bases. Germline CDR1 and CDR2: MDHEN and SYDVKM. The CDR3 is made up of 13 amino acids. The V segment lost 10 bases and the J segment 6 bases; nucleotides outside the gene matches: 6. The CDR3 bases are TGTGCCACAGAACGGGACAGGGGTCAGCCCCAGCATTTT. Protein: CATERDRGQPQHF.

In regard to this clone: Different DNA sequences within this sample yield the same CDR3. The V and J genes are TRBV29-1 and TRBJ2-5; a possible D gene is TRBD2 (7 bases). CDR1 is SQVTM and CDR2 is ANQGSEA in the germline V gene. The V end lost 6 bases, the J end lost 2 bases, and 22 bases lay between the germline ends. This CDR3 spans 16 amino acids. The CDR3: CSVQESGLGGQETQYF. DNA for the CDR3: TGCAGCGTCCAAGAAAGCGGACTAGGGGGACAAGAGACCCAGTACTTC.

The chain combines TRBV10-2 with TRBJ2-7, with 8 bases aligning to TRBD2. The length of the CDR3 is 14 residues. V lost 5 bases and J lost 6; bases outside the gene matches: 9. Germline CDR1 reads WSHSY; CDR2 reads SAAADI. The CDR3 sequence: CASSRPGGPVEQYF. CDR3 in DNA: TGCGCCAGCAGTAGGCCGGGAGGGCCTGTCGAGCAGTACTTC.

The chain recombines TRBV30 with TRBJ2-1, with 14 bases fitting TRBD2. Germline V gene data show CDR1 as GTSNPN and CDR2 as SVGIG (reference sequence). This CDR3 spans 18 amino acids. V shed 5 bases, J shed 5 bases, and the junction held 14 bases outside the gene matches. For the CDR3, the DNA is TGTGCCTGGGATCGGACACGGACTAGCGGGAGGTCGCACAATGAGCAGTTCTTC. Translated, it gives CAWDRTRTSGRSHNEQFF.

This clone appeared a single time. CDR3 nucleotide sequence: TGCAGCGGCGTCCAGGGTGCCGAGCAGTTCTTC. Translation: CSGVQGAEQFF. The J gene is TRBJ2-1, the V gene TRBV29-1; possibly TRBD1 for D (5 bases). This CDR3 has 11 residues. Deletions cut 7 bases from V and 10 bases from J, with 14 bases between. Per the germline V gene, CDR1 is SQVTM and CDR2 is ANQGSEA.

The chain has TRBV28 and TRBJ2-3, with a tentative D call TRBD1 (6 bases). This CDR3 spans 15 amino acids. V was shortened by 6 bases and J by 6 bases, with 19 bases between the two germline ends. The germline CDR1 and CDR2 sequences are MDHEN and SYDVKM. DNA for the CDR3: TGTGCCAGCAGAGGACAAGACAGGTCTCGCGATACGCAGTATTTT. This sequence encodes CASRGQDRSRDTQYF.

This clone was seen more than once but under ten times. The chain combines TRBV15 with TRBJ2-1; 7 bases fit TRBD2. CDR1 LNHNV and CDR2 YYDKDF come from the germline V gene (reference sequence). V shed 1 base and J 7 bases; nucleotides not matched to a gene: 16. This CDR3 has 18 residues. The CDR3 sequence is CATSRAGLGGSLLNEQFF. In DNA, the CDR3 is TGTGCCACCAGCAGAGCTGGCCTTGGCGGGAGTTTGTTGAATGAGCAGTTCTTC.

V is TRBV5-8 and J is TRBJ1-5; the match to TRBD1 covers 8 bases. Trimming took 4 bases from V and 4 from J; bases not matched to a gene: 7. This CDR3 is 15 amino acids long. CDR1 is SGHTS and CDR2 is YDEGEE in the germline V gene. The CDR3 region is CASSPGTGLNQPQHF. In DNA, the CDR3 is TGTGCCAGCAGCCCTGGGACAGGACTTAATCAGCCCCAGCATTTT.

The sample holds a few counts of this clone. The gene calls are TRBV9 and TRBJ1-2, with D possibly TRBD1 on 5 matching bases. The CDR3 covers 14 residues. Germline loops: CDR1 SGDLS, CDR2 YYNGEE. V lost 2 bases and J 2 bases, leaving 10 bases between the germline ends. The CDR3 region is CASSVGTMNYGYTF. In nucleotides, the CDR3 is TGTGCCAGCAGCGTCGGGACTATGAACTATGGCTACACCTTC.

The rearrangement joins TRBV7-9 to TRBJ2-1; 7 positions agree with TRBD2. The CDR3 is 14 residues long. Looked up from germline, CDR1 is SEHNR and CDR2 is FQNEAQ (reference sequence). V lost 3 bases to trimming and J lost 5 bases; unmatched junction nucleotides: 4. The CDR3 spells CASSLDGRNNEQFF. In DNA form, the CDR3 reads TGTGCCAGCAGCTTGGACGGGAGGAACAATGAGCAGTTCTTC.

The V and J genes are TRBV27 and TRBJ2-1; 7 bases align to TRBD2. The CDR3 loop spans 16 amino acids. Trimming cost V 4 bases and J 6 bases; bases outside gene matches: 12. CDR1 is MNHEY and CDR2 is SMNVEV in the germline V gene (reference sequence). CDR3 sequence: CASSSKGAGVFNEQFF. The CDR3 nucleotides are TGTGCCAGCAGTTCCAAAGGGGCGGGAGTTTTCAATGAGCAGTTCTTC.

J is TRBJ1-1 and V is TRBV9; the D is unclear. Trimming left V 0 bases short and J 3 bases short, with 6 bases between. The germline V gene has CDR1 SGDLS and CDR2 YYNGEE. The CDR3 length is 13 residues. The CDR3 DNA sequence: TGTGCCAGCAGCGTAGGTTATGACACTGAAGCTTTCTTT. This encodes CASSVGYDTEAFF.

This clone was observed a single time. The rearrangement links TRBV6-1 to TRBJ1-2; D gene uncertain. The germline gives CDR1 MNHNS, CDR2 SASEGT. V was trimmed by 5 bases and J by 4 bases, leaving 8 bases between them. This CDR3 has 12 residues. CDR3: CASSIDSYGYTF. CDR3 in DNA: TGTGCCAGCAGTATAGACTCCTATGGCTACACCTTC.

The V call is TRBV7-8, the J call TRBJ1-5; 10 bases are a match to TRBD1. With 2 bases clipped from V and 5 bases from J, the junction kept 3 bases outside the gene matches. The CDR3 loop spans 15 amino acids. Germline lookup yields CDR1 SGHVS and CDR2 FQNEAQ. CDR3 in amino acids: CASSLRQGAYQPQHF. The CDR3 coding sequence is TGTGCCAGCAGCTTAAGACAGGGGGCTTATCAGCCCCAGCATTTT.